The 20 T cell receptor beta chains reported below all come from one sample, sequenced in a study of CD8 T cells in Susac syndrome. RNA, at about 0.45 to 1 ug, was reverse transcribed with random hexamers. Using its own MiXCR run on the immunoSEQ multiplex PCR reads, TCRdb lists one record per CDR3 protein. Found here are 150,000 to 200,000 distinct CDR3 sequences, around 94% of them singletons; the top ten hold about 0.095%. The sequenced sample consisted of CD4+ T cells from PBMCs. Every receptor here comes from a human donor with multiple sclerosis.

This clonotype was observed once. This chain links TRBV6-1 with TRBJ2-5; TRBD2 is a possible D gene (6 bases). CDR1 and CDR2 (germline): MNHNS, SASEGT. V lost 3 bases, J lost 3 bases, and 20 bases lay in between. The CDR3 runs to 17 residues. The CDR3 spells CASSDGPGRRTKETQYF. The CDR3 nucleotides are TGTGCCAGCAGTGATGGCCCCGGACGGCGGACTAAAGAGACCCAGTACTTC.

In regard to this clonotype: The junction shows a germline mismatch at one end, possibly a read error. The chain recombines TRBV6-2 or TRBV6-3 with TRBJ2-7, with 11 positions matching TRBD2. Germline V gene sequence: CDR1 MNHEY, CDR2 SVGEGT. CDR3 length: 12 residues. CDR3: CASNTTPGLADF. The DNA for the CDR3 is TGTGCCAGCAATACGACTCCGGGACTAGCGGATTTC.

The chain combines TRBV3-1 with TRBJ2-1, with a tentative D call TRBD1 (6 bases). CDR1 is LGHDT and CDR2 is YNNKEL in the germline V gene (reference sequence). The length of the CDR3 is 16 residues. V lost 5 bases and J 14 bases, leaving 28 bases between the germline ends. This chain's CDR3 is CASSEAAKRGVQGKFF. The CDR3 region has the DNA TGTGCCAGCAGCGAAGCAGCCAAGAGAGGGGTCCAGGGGAAGTTCTTC.

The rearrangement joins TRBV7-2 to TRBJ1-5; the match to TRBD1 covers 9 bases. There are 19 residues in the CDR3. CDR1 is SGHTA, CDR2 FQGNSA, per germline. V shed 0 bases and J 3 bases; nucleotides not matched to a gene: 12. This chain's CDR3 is CASSLAGDRVYGFNQPQHF. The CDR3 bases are TGTGCCAGCAGCTTAGCCGGGGACAGGGTATATGGGTTCAATCAGCCCCAGCATTTT.

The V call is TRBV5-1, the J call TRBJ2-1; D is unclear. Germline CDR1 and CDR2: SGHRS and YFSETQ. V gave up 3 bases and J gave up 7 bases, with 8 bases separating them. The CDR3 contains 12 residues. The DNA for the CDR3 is TGCGCCAGCAGCTACAATCCGAATGAGCAGTTCTTC. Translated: CASSYNPNEQFF.

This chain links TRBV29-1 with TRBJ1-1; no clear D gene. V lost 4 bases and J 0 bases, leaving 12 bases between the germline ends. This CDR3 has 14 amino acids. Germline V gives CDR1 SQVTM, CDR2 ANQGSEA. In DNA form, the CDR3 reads TGCAGCGTTGGTCAGATAGGGATGAACACTGAAGCTTTCTTT. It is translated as CSVGQIGMNTEAFF.

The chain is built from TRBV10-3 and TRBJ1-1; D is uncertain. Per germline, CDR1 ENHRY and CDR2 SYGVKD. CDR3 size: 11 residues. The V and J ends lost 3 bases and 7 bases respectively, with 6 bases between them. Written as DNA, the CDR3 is TGTGCCATCAGTGATGGGCTTGAAGCTTTCTTT. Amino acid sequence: CAISDGLEAFF.

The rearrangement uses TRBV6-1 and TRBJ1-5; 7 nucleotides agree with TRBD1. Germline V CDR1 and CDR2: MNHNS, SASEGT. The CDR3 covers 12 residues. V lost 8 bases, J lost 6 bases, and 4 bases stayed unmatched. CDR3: CASWAGGQPQHF. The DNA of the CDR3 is TGTGCCAGCTGGGCAGGGGGTCAGCCCCAGCATTTT.

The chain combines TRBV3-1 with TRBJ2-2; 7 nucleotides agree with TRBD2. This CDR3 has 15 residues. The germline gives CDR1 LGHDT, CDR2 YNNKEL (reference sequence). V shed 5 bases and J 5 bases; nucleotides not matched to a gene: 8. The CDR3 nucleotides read TGTGCCAGCAGCGACCTAGCGGCGAGGACCGGGGAGCTGTTTTTT. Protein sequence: CASSDLAARTGELFF.

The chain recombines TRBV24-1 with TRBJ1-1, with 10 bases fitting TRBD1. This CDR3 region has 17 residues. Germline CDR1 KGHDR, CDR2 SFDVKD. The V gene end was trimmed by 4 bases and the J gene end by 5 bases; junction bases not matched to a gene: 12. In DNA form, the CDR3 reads TGTGCCACCAGTGAGGGCCGGGACAGGGGATTTAGTACTGAAGCTTTCTTT. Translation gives CATSEGRDRGFSTEAFF.

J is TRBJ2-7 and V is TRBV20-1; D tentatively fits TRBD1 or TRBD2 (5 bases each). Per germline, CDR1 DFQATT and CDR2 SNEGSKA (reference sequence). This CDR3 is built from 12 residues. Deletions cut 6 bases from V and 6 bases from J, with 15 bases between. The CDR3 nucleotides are TGCAGTGCCAACCGATGGGGGACCGAGCAGTACTTC. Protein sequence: CSANRWGTEQYF.

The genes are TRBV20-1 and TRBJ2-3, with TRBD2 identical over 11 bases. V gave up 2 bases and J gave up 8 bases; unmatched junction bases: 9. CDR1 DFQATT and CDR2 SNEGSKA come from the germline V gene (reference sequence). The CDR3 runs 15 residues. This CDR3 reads CSARTSGSSSGTQYF. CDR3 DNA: TGCAGTGCTAGAACTAGCGGGAGTAGTAGCGGTACGCAGTATTTT.

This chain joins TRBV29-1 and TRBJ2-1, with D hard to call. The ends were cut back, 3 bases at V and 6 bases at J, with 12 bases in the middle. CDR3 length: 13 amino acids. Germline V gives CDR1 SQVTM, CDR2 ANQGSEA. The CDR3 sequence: CSVDRDWGNEQFF. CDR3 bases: TGCAGCGTTGATCGCGATTGGGGCAATGAGCAGTTCTTC.

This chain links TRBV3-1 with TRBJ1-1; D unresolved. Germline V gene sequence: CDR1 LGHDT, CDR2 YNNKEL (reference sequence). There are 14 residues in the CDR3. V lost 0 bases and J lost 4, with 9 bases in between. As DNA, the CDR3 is TGTGCCAGCAGCCAAGAATCACCCCGCACTGAAGCTTTCTTT. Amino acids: CASSQESPRTEAFF.

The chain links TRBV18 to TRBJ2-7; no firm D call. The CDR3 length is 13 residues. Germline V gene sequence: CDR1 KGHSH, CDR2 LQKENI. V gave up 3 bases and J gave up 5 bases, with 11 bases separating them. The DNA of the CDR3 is TGTGCCAGCTCACCCCCAGTAGTCGACGAGCAGTACTTC. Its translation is CASSPPVVDEQYF.

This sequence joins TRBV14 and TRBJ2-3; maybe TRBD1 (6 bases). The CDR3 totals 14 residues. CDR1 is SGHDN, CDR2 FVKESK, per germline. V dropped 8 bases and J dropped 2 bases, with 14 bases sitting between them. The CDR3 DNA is TGTGCCAGCTCTTACCGGGACAACACAGATACGCAGTATTTT. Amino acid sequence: CASSYRDNTDTQYF.

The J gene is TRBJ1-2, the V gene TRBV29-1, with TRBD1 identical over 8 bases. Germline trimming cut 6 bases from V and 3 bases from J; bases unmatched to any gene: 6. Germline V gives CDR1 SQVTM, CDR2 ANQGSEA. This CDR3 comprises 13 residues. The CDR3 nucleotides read TGCAGCGTGCCTGGGACAGGCGACTATGGCTACACCTTC. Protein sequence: CSVPGTGDYGYTF.

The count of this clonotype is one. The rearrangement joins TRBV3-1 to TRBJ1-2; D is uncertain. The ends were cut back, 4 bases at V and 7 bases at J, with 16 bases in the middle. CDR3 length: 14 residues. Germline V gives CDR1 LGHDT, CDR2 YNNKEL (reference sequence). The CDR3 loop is CASSPQSSSFGYTF. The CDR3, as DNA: TGTGCCAGCAGCCCACAGAGCTCCTCCTTTGGCTACACCTTC.

The CDR3: CASSYRGSGPQSSYEQYF. In DNA, the CDR3 is TGTGCCAGCAGTTATCGGGGTTCCGGGCCACAAAGCTCCTACGAGCAGTACTTC. This chain joins TRBV7-2 and TRBJ2-7, with a possible D match to TRBD2 (5 bases). CDR1 is SGHTA, CDR2 FQGNSA, per germline. Deletions cut 6 bases from V and 0 bases from J, with 24 bases between. The CDR3 totals 18 residues.

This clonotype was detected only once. The CDR3 loop is CASSPGDGQFF. The CDR3 DNA is TGTGCCAGCTCACCAGGGGATGGGCAGTTCTTC. This chain links TRBV18 with TRBJ2-1; no definite D call. The germline V gene has CDR1 KGHSH and CDR2 LQKENI. Trimming left V 2 bases short and J 12 bases short, with 8 bases between. The CDR3 is 11 amino acids.